Here is one T cell receptor (beta chain) with its context. Its antigen is unidentified. V dropped 7 bases and J dropped 6 bases, with 21 bases sitting between them. Germline V gene data show CDR1 as SNHLY and CDR2 as FYNNEI. The CDR3 is 15 amino acids. This record belongs to a study of T cell responses to AZD1222 COVID-19 vaccine. Notes on the study in general: Mapped onto spike, vaccine-associated CD4 TCRs spanned it and were dominant at 160-218 and 743-854.

The assay was immunoSEQ multiplex PCR, and TCRdb's table has in-frame clones only and misses some. In the table there are around 89,000 clones, over 75% of which are singletons. The chain has TRBV2 and TRBJ2-5; D is possibly TRBD1 or TRBD2 (5 bases each). The specimen was peripheral blood, collected 28 days after the second AZD1222 dose. The TCR sequence derives from an adult who received the AZD1222 COVID-19 vaccine. In DNA form, the CDR3 reads TGTGCCAGCAAGGGGAGCGACATAAAAGGGCAGACCCAGTACTTC. The encoded protein is CASKGSDIKGQTQYF.